Here is one T cell receptor (beta chain) with its context. As yet, its antigen is unknown. This record belongs to a study of T cell responses to AZD1222 COVID-19 vaccine. Overall study findings and caveats: Donors in the cohort were predominantly white British and more often female, and clonal diversity was possibly underestimated. Spike-wide coverage was observed for vaccine-associated CD4 TCRs, with dominant responses at 160-218 and 743-854.

The germline CDR1 and CDR2 sequences are SGHTA and FQGNSA. With 3 bases clipped from V and 4 bases from J, the junction kept 7 bases outside the gene matches. This CDR3 has 15 residues. The protocol was immunoSEQ multiplex PCR, while the TCRdb copy is restricted to in-frame clones and leaves out a portion. This table has 140,000 or so clones, about 90% appearing once. Second-dose schedules of about 4 or about 12 weeks were combined. The sequence was collected from an adult who received the AZD1222 COVID-19 vaccine. The material was peripheral blood, obtained 28 days after the second AZD1222 dose. V is TRBV7-2 and J is TRBJ2-3, with 7 bases lining up with TRBD2. As DNA, the CDR3 is TGTGCCAGCAGCTTGGCGGGGGTTATGGCAGATACGCAGTATTTT. As protein: CASSLAGVMADTQYF.